What follows is one TCR beta chain and its context. The antigen is unknown. Use of 60 Vbeta and 13 Jbeta primers characterized the PCR. This table comes from immunoSEQ multiplex PCR, and its TCRdb copy is limited to in-frame clones, with some not included. Its listing shows around 97,000 clones. The data originate from a study of cytomegalovirus exposure and HLA in healthy donors. At the level of the study: Earlier work reported approximately 110 million unique TCR beta sequences from 180 million or so T cells.

Unmatched junction bases numbered 10, after V lost 1 base and J lost 6 bases. The germline CDR1 and CDR2 sequences are LGHNT and FRNRAP. The CDR3 consists of 16 residues. Points from the study as a whole: In a later analysis, donors in an Asian-associated ancestry cluster reportedly had fewer N-insertions in productive TCRs than the cohort mean. A few V segments could not be told apart, such as TRBV6-2 and TRBV6-3, and were left out.

The TCR comes from a man aged 35-49 years in good health and CMV-seronegative. Sequences were obtained from PBMCs. The genes are TRBV12-5 and TRBJ1-2; 8 bases map to TRBD1. CDR3 nucleotide sequence: TGTGCTAGTGGTTTGGAGAACTATAGGACAGGGAATGGCTACACCTTC. This encodes CASGLENYRTGNGYTF. Filled out from reference TRBV12-5 and TRBJ1-2, the complete variable domain reads DARVTQTPRHKVTEMGQEVTMRCQPILGHNTVFWYRQTMMQGLELLAYFRNRAPLDDSGMPKDRFSAEMPDATLATLKIQPSEPRDSAVYFCASGLENYRTGNGYTFGSGTRLTVV.